Sequencing of this TCR beta chain was carried out in a study of T cell clonality in common variable immunodeficiency. Study-wide results and limits: Fewer deletions and N-nucleotide insertions were reportedly seen in common variable immunodeficiency TCR beta sequences. Fewer TCRbeta clones were shared among CVID subjects than controls.

Of CVID subjects, about 14 were female and around 27 male, mean age about 37. Remarks on this clone: Its specificity is not known. The CDR3 goes on 3 residues after the read ends, and that part is filled in from the germline J gene.

TCRdb's table, derived via immunoSEQ multiplex PCR, lists solely in-frame clones and lacks some. This record lists roughly 20,000 clones, none seen once only, and the top ten clones contain approximately 2.6%. V was clipped by 4 bases and J by 1 base, with 16 bases between them. The CDR3 runs to 16 residues. Germline CDR1 and CDR2: SGHVS and FNYEAQ. The clonotype was recovered from a human donor with common variable immunodeficiency. The sequenced sample consisted of peripheral blood mononuclear cells. This chain links TRBV7-6 with TRBJ2-5, with a possible D match to TRBD1 (7 bases). The CDR3 here is CASSSGGTASQETQYF. CDR3 DNA, as far as it was read: TGTGCCAGCAGCTCAGGGGGGACAGCCTCCCAAGAGACC.